This T cell receptor beta chain derives from a study of identical twins. The germline gives CDR1 MNHEY, CDR2 SVGEGT. The CDR3 spans 15 residues. Trimming removed 2 bases from V and 7 bases from J; junction bases left unmatched: 8. This clonotype was recorded many times. TCRdb re-analysed the 5' RACE reads in MiXCR, keeping a single row per CDR3 protein. Seen here are roughly 230,000 distinct CDR3 sequences, about 8% observed once, and the top ten hold approximately 3%. The same data also went into a second study, on yellow fever vaccine responses in identical twins. From that second work: Twins' vaccine T cell response reportedly gave the appearance of partial convergence and partial personalization.

What was sequenced was CD8+ T cells sorted from blood. The chain combines TRBV6-2 or TRBV6-3 with TRBJ1-5, with 7 bases that match TRBD1. This clonotype was sampled from a woman aged 18-29 years in good health. The DNA of the CDR3 is TGTGCCAGCAGTTACCTGGACAGGAGTCCCCAGCCCCAGCATTTT. Protein sequence: CASSYLDRSPQPQHF.